This section outlines one T cell receptor (beta chain) sequence together with its context. Assay: immunoSEQ multiplex PCR; the TCRdb copy retains only in-frame clones and omits some. The data show 150,000 to 200,000 clones, with around 91% seen just once and roughly 1.5% held by the top ten. CDR1 and CDR2 (germline): MNHNS, SASEGT. This CDR3 is 15 amino acids long. Trimming took 3 bases from V and 7 from J, leaving 13 bases between them. This sample was included in a study of control samples from healthy donors and cancer patients. The sequencing sample was made of blood. The source is a woman between 50 and 59 years old in good health. V and J are TRBV6-1 and TRBJ1-6; D call uncertain. DNA of the CDR3: TGTGCCAGCAGTGACCTGCAGGCGGGGAATTCACCCCTCCACTTT. Encoded protein: CASSDLQAGNSPLHF.